This T cell receptor beta chain was retrieved from a study of monozygotic twins with cystic fibrosis. Study-wide context: Approximately 2.7 micrograms of fragmented DNA underwent approximately 15 PCR cycles for library preparation.

Germline V gene data show CDR1 as GTSNPN and CDR2 as SVGIG (reference sequence). This CDR3 contains 14 residues. V gave up 7 bases and J gave up 9 bases; unmatched junction bases: 9. Whole-study findings and limits: In this small cohort, shared CDR3 numbers showed no association with age, concordance or disease severity. In 13 of 16 pairs, V gene usage was closest to the co-twin's.

The method was immunoSEQ multiplex PCR; TCRdb's version includes in-frame clones alone and lacks a portion of them. This table holds 25,000 to 40,000 clones, roughly 96% found once. This clone was detected only once. Its matching antigen is unknown. The sequencing sample was made of blood. The TCR sequence derives from a girl aged 2-10 years with cystic fibrosis. The chain carries TRBV30 and TRBJ2-7; 16 nucleotides match TRBD2. In DNA form, the CDR3 reads TGTGCCTTGGGACTAGCGGGAGGGGTGATGGGGCAGTACTTC. This gives the protein CALGLAGGVMGQYF.